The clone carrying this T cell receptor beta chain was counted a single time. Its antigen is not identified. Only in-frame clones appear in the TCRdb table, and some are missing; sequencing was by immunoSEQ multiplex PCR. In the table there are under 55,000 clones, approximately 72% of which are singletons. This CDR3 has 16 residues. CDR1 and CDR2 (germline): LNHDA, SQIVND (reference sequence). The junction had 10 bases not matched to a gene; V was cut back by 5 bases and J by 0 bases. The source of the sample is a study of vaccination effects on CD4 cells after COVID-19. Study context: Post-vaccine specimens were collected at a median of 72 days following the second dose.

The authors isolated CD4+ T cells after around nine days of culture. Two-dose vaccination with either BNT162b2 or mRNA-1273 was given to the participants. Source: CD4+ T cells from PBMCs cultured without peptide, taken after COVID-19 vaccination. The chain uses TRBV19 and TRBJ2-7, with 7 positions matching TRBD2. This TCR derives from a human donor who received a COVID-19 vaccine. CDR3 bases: TGTGCCAGTAGTTTCAACGGCGGGGGAAACTCCTACGAGCAGTACTTC. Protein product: CASSFNGGGNSYEQYF. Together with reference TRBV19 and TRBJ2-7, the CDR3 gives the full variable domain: DGGITQSPKYLFRKEGQNVTLSCEQNLNHDAMYWYRQDPGQGLRLIYYSQIVNDFQKGDIAEGYSVSREKKESFPLTVTSAQKNPTAFYLCASSFNGGGNSYEQYFGPGTRLTVT.